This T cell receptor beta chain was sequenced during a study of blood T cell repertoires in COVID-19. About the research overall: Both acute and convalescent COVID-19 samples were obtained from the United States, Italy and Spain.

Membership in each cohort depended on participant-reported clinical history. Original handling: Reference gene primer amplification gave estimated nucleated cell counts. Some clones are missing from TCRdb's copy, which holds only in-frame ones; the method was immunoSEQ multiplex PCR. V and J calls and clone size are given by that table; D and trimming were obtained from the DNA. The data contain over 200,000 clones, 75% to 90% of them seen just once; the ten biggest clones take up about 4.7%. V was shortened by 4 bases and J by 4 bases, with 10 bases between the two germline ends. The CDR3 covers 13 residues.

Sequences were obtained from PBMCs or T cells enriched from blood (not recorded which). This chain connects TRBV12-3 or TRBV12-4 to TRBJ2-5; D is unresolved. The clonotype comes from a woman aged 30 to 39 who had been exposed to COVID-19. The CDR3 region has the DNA TGTGCCAGCAGTTCCGCCGAGTTAGAGACCCAGTACTTC. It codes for CASSSAELETQYF.